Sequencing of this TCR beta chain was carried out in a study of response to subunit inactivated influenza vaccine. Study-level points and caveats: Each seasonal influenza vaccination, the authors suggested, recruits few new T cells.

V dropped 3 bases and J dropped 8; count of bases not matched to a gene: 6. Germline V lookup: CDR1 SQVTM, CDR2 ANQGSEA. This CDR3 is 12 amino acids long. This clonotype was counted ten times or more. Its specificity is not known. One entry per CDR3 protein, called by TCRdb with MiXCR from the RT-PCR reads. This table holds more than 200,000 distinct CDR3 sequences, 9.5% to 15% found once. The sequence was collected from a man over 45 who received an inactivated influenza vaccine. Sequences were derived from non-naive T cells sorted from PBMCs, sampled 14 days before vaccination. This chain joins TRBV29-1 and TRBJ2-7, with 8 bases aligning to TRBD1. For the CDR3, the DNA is TGCAGCGTTGAGGACAGGGCTGGGCAGCAGTACTTC. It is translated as CSVEDRAGQQYF.